This T cell receptor (beta chain) was found in a study of shared clonotypes between healthy human individuals. A remark on this clone: Its antigen is still unknown.

Whole-study results and caveats: Measured sharing among donors was expected to vary with sequencing depth. Relative to memory subsets, naive subsets generally showed larger estimated richness. The four-donor shared clonotypes exceeded non-shared clonotypes in generation probability, with non-shared ones scoring lower.

Deep was the level used in running the assay. Here immunoSEQ multiplex PCR was the method, and the copy in TCRdb shows in-frame clones only, minus some. The table records millions of clones, approximately 93% of them present only once. The germline V and J ends were trimmed by 1 base and 3 bases, with 13 bases remaining between them. CDR3 length equals 14 residues. Germline CDR1 SQVTM, CDR2 ANQGSEA. The sequenced sample was naive CD4+ T cells from PBMCs. Subset denoted: CD45RA+ positively selected. The chain carries TRBV29-1 and TRBJ2-7, with unresolved D. The sequence was obtained from a man between 18 and 35 years old in good health. Some clones in this sample may be carry-over from other donors' samples. The CDR3, as DNA: TGCAGCGTTGAAGTATCAGAGGCCGGCTACGAGCAGTACTTC. As protein: CSVEVSEAGYEQYF.